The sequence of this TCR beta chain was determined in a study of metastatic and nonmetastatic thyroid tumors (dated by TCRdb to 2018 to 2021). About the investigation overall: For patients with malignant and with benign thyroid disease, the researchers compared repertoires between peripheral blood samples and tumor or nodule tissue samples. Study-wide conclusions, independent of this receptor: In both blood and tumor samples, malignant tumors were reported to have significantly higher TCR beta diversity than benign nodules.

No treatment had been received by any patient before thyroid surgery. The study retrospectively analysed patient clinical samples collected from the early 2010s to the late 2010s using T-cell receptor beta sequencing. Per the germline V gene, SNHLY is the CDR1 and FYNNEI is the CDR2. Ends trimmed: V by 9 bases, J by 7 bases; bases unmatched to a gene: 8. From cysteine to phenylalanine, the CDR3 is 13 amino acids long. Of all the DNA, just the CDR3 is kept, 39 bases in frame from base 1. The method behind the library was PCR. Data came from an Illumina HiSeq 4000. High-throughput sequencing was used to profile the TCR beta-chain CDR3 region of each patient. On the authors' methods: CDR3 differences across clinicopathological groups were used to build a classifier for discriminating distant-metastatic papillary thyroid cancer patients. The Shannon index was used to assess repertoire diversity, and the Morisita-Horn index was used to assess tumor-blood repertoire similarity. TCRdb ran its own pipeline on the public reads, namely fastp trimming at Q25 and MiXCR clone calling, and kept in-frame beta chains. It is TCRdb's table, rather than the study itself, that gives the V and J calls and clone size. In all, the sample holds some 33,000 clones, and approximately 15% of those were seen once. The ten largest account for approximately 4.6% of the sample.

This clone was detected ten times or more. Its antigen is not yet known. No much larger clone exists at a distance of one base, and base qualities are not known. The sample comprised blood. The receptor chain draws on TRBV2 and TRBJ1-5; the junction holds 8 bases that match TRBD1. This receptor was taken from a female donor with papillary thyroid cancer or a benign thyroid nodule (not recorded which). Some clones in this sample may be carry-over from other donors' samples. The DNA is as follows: TGTGCCAGTACAACAGGGGGGGGCCAGCCCCAGCATTTT. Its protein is CASTTGGGQPQHF.